The clone carrying this T cell receptor beta chain showed up just a few times. Antigen: not known. The data belong to a study of T cells in localized non-small cell lung cancer. Findings of the study overall: One tumor region alone was sequenced, and heterogeneity therefore remains possible.

Germline CDR1 is SGDLS and CDR2 is YYNGEE. This CDR3 spans 14 amino acids. Trimming removed 5 bases at V and 2 bases at J, with 13 bases between. This table comes from immunoSEQ multiplex PCR, and its TCRdb copy is limited to in-frame clones, with some not included. Of fewer than 15,000 clones in the sample, about 28% were seen once. Material: lung tumor tissue, obtained before any cancer treatment. This clonotype was obtained from a female donor of 60 years or more with stage I lung adenocarcinoma. V is TRBV9 and J is TRBJ1-1; no firm D call. The CDR3: CASSFPGINTEAFF. CDR3 bases: TGTGCCAGCAGTTTCCCCGGGATAAACACTGAAGCTTTCTTT.